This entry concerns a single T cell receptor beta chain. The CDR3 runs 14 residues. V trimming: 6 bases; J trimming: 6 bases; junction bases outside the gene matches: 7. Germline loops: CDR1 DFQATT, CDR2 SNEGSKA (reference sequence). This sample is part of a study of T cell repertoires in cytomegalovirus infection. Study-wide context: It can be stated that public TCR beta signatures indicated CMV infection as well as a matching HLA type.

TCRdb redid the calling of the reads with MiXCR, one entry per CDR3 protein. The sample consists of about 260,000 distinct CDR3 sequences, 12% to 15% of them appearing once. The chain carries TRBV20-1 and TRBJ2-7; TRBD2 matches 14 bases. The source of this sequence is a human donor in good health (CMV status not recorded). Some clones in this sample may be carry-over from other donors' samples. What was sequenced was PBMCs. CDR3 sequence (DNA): TGCAGTGCCCGACTAGCGGGGGGGCAGAGCGAGCAGTACTTC. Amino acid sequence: CSARLAGGQSEQYF.